The 2 T cell receptor beta chains below were found in one sample sequenced in a study of cytomegalovirus exposure and HLA in healthy donors. A multiplex PCR was run with 60 Vbeta primers and 13 Jbeta primers. Some clones are missing from TCRdb's copy, which holds only in-frame ones; the method was immunoSEQ multiplex PCR. The sample includes about 120,000 clones, 7% to 9.5% of them seen just once. Sequencing input: PBMCs. The receptors stem from a woman aged 40 to 50 in good health and CMV-seropositive.

Comment on this clone: The final CDR3 position lacks the conserved phenylalanine or tryptophan, pointing to a likely read error. V and J are TRBV29-1 and TRBJ1-5; D perhaps matches TRBD1 (5 bases). This CDR3 has 13 residues. Per germline, CDR1 SQVTM and CDR2 ANQGSEA. V lost 4 bases and J 6 bases, leaving 13 bases between the germline ends. The CDR3 DNA follows: TGCAGCGTTGGGGGGGAAGCACGTCAGCCCCAGCATCTT. Translated, it gives CSVGGEARQPQHL.

This clone was picked up a small number of times. The chain combines TRBV18 with TRBJ1-1; D remains ambiguous. CDR1 is KGHSH and CDR2 is LQKENI in the germline V gene. Trimming shortened V by 3 bases and J by 0 bases, and 8 bases separated the two germline ends. This CDR3 contains 14 residues. The CDR3 reads CASSPAAVNTEAFF. Written as DNA, the CDR3 is TGTGCCAGCTCACCGGCCGCGGTGAACACTGAAGCTTTCTTT.